This T cell receptor beta chain was recovered during a study of identical twins. TCRdb re-derived calls from the 5' RACE reads in MiXCR, one entry per CDR3 protein. The sample shows 230,000 or so distinct CDR3 sequences, 6.5% to 9.5% of them seen only once. The V end was cut by 6 bases, the J end by 1 base, with 15 bases between. CDR3 size: 15 residues. Germline loops: CDR1 MNHNS, CDR2 SASEGT. A word on this clonotype: Its target is not known.

General study findings and limits: Findings came from cross-sectional statistics, without long-term follow-up of donors. Twin sharing of out-of-frame TCR alpha was underestimated by models in monozygotic pairs. Sequences that were out-of-frame, alpha and twin-shared displayed an excess of low generation probability. A partial confounding effect on zero-insertion analyses could come from invariant MAIT and iNKT cells.

This same sample was also taken into another study, of yellow fever vaccine responses in identical twins.

V and J are TRBV6-1 and TRBJ2-5; D may be TRBD1 (5 bases). The sample was CD8+ T cells sorted from blood. The clonotype comes from a woman under 30 in good health. CDR3 nucleotide sequence: TGTGCCAGCAGCCGATCCAGGGCCTCCCAAGAGACCCAGTACTTC. Translation: CASSRSRASQETQYF.